This T cell receptor beta chain was identified in a study of cytomegalovirus exposure and HLA in healthy donors. The CDR3 has 15 residues. Germline V CDR1 and CDR2: LGHNA, YNFKEQ. Trimming shortened V by 4 bases and J by 13 bases, and 23 bases separated the two germline ends. The PCR employed 60 Vbeta primers together with 13 Jbeta primers. TCRdb's copy holds only in-frame clones and misses some; the assay was immunoSEQ multiplex PCR. The sample shows more than 110,000 clones, 80% of them seen only once. This clone has more than one count but fewer than ten. This clonotype was sampled from a man aged 40-55 years in good health and CMV-seropositive. Sequencing input: PBMCs. The chain is built from TRBV4-2 and TRBJ2-1; D might be TRBD2 (5 bases). CDR3 coding DNA: TGTGCCAGCAGCCGCGGCGGGTTAACCGACCACCTACAGTTCTTC. It encodes CASSRGGLTDHLQFF.